The 14 T cell receptor beta chains reported below all come from one sample, sequenced in a study of sequential checkpoint blockade in melanoma (dated by TCRdb to 2018 to 2020). What the treatment or condition label conveys for this sample: randomized to nivolumab then ipilimumab (arm A) or the reverse (arm B). The library was built by means of the immunoSEQ multiplex PCR assay. In TCRdb, the immuneACCESS table is reduced to in-frame sequences with V and J assigned. These tables do not hold every clone; where another copy was compared, an unresolved V gene accounts for under half, and the others remain unexplained. A total of roughly 2,200 clones appear in this sample, 23% of them only once. The ten largest make up roughly 14% of the sample. The sample was tumor tissue (inferred from file names), taken from a patient given nivolumab and ipilimumab in sequence. All receptors derive from a human donor with melanoma.

This clone was seen a few times. The rearrangement links TRBV28 to TRBJ2-4; D is perhaps TRBD1 or TRBD2 (6 bases each). CDR1 is MDHEN, CDR2 SYDVKM, per germline. V was trimmed by 3 bases and J by 10 bases, leaving 10 bases between them. The CDR3 is 12 residues long. CDR3 nucleotide sequence: TGTGCCAGCAGTTTTGAGGGGGGTATTCAGTACTTC. Amino acid sequence: CASSFEGGIQYF.

This sequence joins TRBV29-1 and TRBJ1-5; the D gene is possibly TRBD1 (5 bases). The V and J ends lost 4 bases and 4 bases respectively, with 11 bases between them. The CDR3 sequence is 13 residues long. CDR1 and CDR2 from the germline V gene are SQVTM and ANQGSEA. The CDR3 DNA sequence: TGCAGCGTTGGCGGGGCTGGGAATCAGCCCCAGCATTTT. Translating gives CSVGGAGNQPQHF.

This clone was observed a handful of times. This chain joins TRBV4-1 and TRBJ2-1, with unresolved D. Germline V gene sequence: CDR1 MGHRA, CDR2 YSYEKL. The CDR3 is 14 residues long. Trimming removed 0 bases from V and 5 bases from J, with 8 bases in between. The CDR3 DNA sequence: TGCGCCAGCAGCCAAGAGGCGTTGCACAATGAGCAGTTCTTC. Translating gives CASSQEALHNEQFF.

In its sample, this clone was seen a few times. The chain's CDR3 is CASSVGHTGQYTDTQYF. CDR3 nucleotides: TGTGCCAGCAGCGTAGGCCATACGGGACAGTACACAGATACGCAGTATTTT. The genes are TRBV9 and TRBJ2-3, with 7 bases identical to TRBD1. This CDR3 comprises 17 residues. Germline V gene data show CDR1 as SGDLS and CDR2 as YYNGEE. Unmatched junction bases numbered 9, after V lost 0 bases and J lost 2 bases.

This clone was found a few times. J is TRBJ2-5 and V is TRBV28; 8 bases fit TRBD2. V lost 1 base and J lost 2; bases outside the gene matches: 6. The V gene's germline CDR1 is MDHEN and CDR2 SYDVKM. The CDR3 has 16 amino acids. The CDR3 protein is CASSLLAGTPQETQYF. DNA for the CDR3: TGTGCCAGCAGTTTATTAGCGGGGACCCCTCAAGAGACCCAGTACTTC. Based on the CDR3 plus reference TRBV28 and TRBJ2-5, the full variable domain is DVKVTQSSRYLVKRTGEKVFLECVQDMDHENMFWYRQDPGLGLRLIYFSYDVKMKEKGDIPEGYSVSREKKERFSLILESASTNQTSMYLCASSLLAGTPQETQYFGPGTRLLVL.

V is TRBV19 and J is TRBJ2-1; 15 nucleotides line up with TRBD2. CDR3 length: 18 amino acids. V was pared by 6 bases and J by 4 bases, with 10 bases of the junction left unmatched. CDR1 and CDR2 (germline): LNHDA, SQIVND (reference sequence). The CDR3 loop is CASSVGTSGRITYNEQFF. The CDR3 nucleotides read TGTGCCAGTAGCGTTGGGACTAGCGGGAGGATAACGTACAATGAGCAGTTCTTC.

The J gene is TRBJ1-2, the V gene TRBV6-8; TRBD1 might be the D (5 bases). The CDR3 loop spans 14 amino acids. CDR1 is MNHGY and CDR2 is SAAAGT in the germline V gene. Trimming removed 6 bases at V and 5 bases at J, with 16 bases between. CDR3 bases: TGTGCCAGCAGCCCGGGGGAAGGCGGGTATGGCTACACCTTC. Translating gives CASSPGEGGYGYTF.

This clone qualifies as medium-sized. This chain uses TRBV9 with TRBJ2-7; 10 nucleotides line up with TRBD1. The junction had 3 bases not matched to a gene; V was cut back by 4 bases and J by 2 bases. CDR3 length equals 14 residues. Germline loops: CDR1 SGDLS, CDR2 YYNGEE. The CDR3 DNA sequence: TGTGCCAGCAGCCCCGGACAGGGGGCCTACGAGCAGTACTTC. It encodes CASSPGQGAYEQYF.

V usage is TRBV6-8 and J usage is TRBJ2-1, with D hard to call. V lost 10 bases and J 9 bases, leaving 16 bases between the germline ends. Germline CDR1 MNHGY, CDR2 SAAAGT. This CDR3 is 12 amino acids long. CDR3 sequence reads: CAIRPETSEQFF. For the CDR3, the DNA is TGTGCCATCAGGCCCGAGACCAGTGAGCAGTTCTTC.

The chain employs TRBV6-8 and TRBJ1-2; D is ambiguous. This CDR3 is built from 13 residues. V lost 2 bases to trimming and J lost 1 base, with 5 bases between them. The germline CDR1 and CDR2 sequences are MNHGY and SAAAGT. CDR3 bases: TGTGCCAGCAGTTACGTCGATAACTATGGCTACACCTTC. The encoded protein is CASSYVDNYGYTF.

By its share, this clone is medium-sized (0.01 to 0.1%). The rearrangement uses TRBV11-3 and TRBJ1-4; D remains unclear. V shed 5 bases and J shed 4 bases, with 14 bases lying between them. Germline-derived CDR1 and CDR2 are SGHNT and YENEEA. The CDR3 contains 15 residues. CDR3 coding DNA: TGTGCCAGCAGCCCTACCGTCCGGGATAATGAAAAACTGTTTTTT. Its translation is CASSPTVRDNEKLFF.

This clone has just a few counts. The V gene is TRBV28, the J gene TRBJ2-2; D might be TRBD1 or TRBD2, each matching 5 bases. Trimming took 3 bases from V and 5 from J, leaving 16 bases between them. The CDR3 is made up of 16 amino acids. From germline, CDR1 is MDHEN and CDR2 SYDVKM. DNA for the CDR3: TGTGCCAGCAGTTTGGGGCCTACGGGAAGGACCGGGGAGCTGTTTTTT. Residues: CASSLGPTGRTGELFF.

This clone is medium-sized (0.01 to 0.1%). V usage is TRBV11-3 and J usage is TRBJ1-5; 9 bases agree with TRBD1. The V segment lost 5 bases and the J segment 3 bases; nucleotides outside the gene matches: 5. This CDR3 spans 15 amino acids. CDR1 and CDR2 (germline): SGHNT, YENEEA. CDR3 region: CASSHRDRDNQPQHF. For the CDR3, the DNA is TGTGCCAGCAGCCACCGGGACAGGGACAATCAGCCCCAGCATTTT.

This rearrangement joins TRBV29-1 to TRBJ2-7; 7 bases are a match to TRBD1. Looked up from germline, CDR1 is SQVTM and CDR2 is ANQGSEA. The CDR3 consists of 12 residues. V shed 5 bases, J shed 5 bases, and the junction held 6 bases outside the gene matches. CDR3 DNA: TGCAGCGTTACAGGGGATTGGAACGAGCAGTACTTC. Translated, it gives CSVTGDWNEQYF.